This entry lists 30 T cell receptor beta chains sequenced from one sample in a study of blood T cell repertoires in COVID-19. Repertoires were generated with immunoSEQ multiplex PCR, while TCRdb's copy carries only in-frame clones and drops some. In the table there are 130,000 to 150,000 clones, approximately 80% of which are singletons. The sequenced sample consisted of peripheral blood. The receptors come from a woman of 80 years or more in a cohort sampled during active or convalescent COVID-19.

The chain combines TRBV4-2 with TRBJ2-3; D is perhaps TRBD2 (6 bases). V was cut by 0 bases and J by 5 bases, with 18 bases left in between. The V gene's germline CDR1 is LGHNA and CDR2 YNFKEQ. The CDR3 consists of 17 residues. The CDR3 protein is CASSQEGIADVGDTQYF. CDR3 DNA: TGTGCCAGCAGCCAAGAGGGGATAGCGGACGTCGGAGATACGCAGTATTTT.

V and J are TRBV23-1 and TRBJ2-5, with TRBD1 matching over 9 bases. TRBV23-1 has ORF status, its function being uncertain. The CDR3 runs 16 residues. After removal of 7 bases from V and 0 bases from J, the junction contained 9 bases not matched to a gene. CDR3 in amino acids: CASISLRDRDQETQYF. For the CDR3, the DNA is TGCGCCAGCATCTCTCTCCGGGACAGGGACCAAGAGACCCAGTACTTC.

The rearrangement links TRBV4-1 to TRBJ1-2, with TRBD1 identical over 9 bases. The junction had 5 bases not matched to a gene; V was cut back by 4 bases and J by 2 bases. CDR1 and CDR2 from the germline V gene are MGHRA and YSYEKL. The CDR3 runs to 15 residues. The CDR3 loop reads CASSLSDRGNYGYTF. The CDR3 nucleotides are TGCGCCAGCAGCCTGTCGGACAGGGGAAACTATGGCTACACCTTC.

This rearrangement joins TRBV15 to TRBJ1-1; D unclear. The V gene lost 0 bases and the J gene lost 1 base, with 9 bases spanning the gap. Germline V lookup: CDR1 LNHNV, CDR2 YYDKDF (reference sequence). CDR3 size: 15 residues. Here the CDR3 reads CATSRDFNPNTEAFF. The CDR3 DNA sequence: TGTGCCACCAGCAGAGATTTTAATCCGAACACTGAAGCTTTCTTT.

The chain has TRBV12-3 or TRBV12-4 and TRBJ1-2; D uncertain. This CDR3 region has 11 residues. The V and J ends lost 4 bases and 5 bases respectively, with 5 bases between them. Here the CDR3 reads CASSYEYGYTF. In DNA form, the CDR3 reads TGTGCCAGCAGTTATGAGTATGGCTACACCTTC.

The V and J genes are TRBV7-9 and TRBJ2-3; D is ambiguous. The germline V and J ends were trimmed by 1 base and 4 bases, with 6 bases remaining between them. CDR1 and CDR2 from the germline V gene are SEHNR and FQNEAQ (reference sequence). The CDR3 extends over 13 amino acids. This chain's CDR3 is CASSLEASDTQYF. DNA of the CDR3: TGTGCCAGCAGCTTAGAAGCGTCAGATACGCAGTATTTT.

The V gene is TRBV11-2, the J gene TRBJ2-1, with D perhaps TRBD2 (5 bases). This CDR3 contains 13 residues. The germline V gene encodes CDR1 SGHAT and CDR2 FQNNGV. Trimming stripped 8 bases from V and 6 bases from J, with 14 bases between. The CDR3: CASDAGVLNEQFF. CDR3 nucleotide sequence: TGTGCCAGCGACGCGGGCGTACTCAATGAGCAGTTCTTC. Full variable domain (missing parts from reference TRBV11-2 and TRBJ2-1): EAGVAQSPRYKIIEKRQSVAFWCNPISGHATLYWYQQILGQGPKLLIQFQNNGVVDDSQLPKDRFSAERLKGVDSTLKIQPAKLEDSAVYLCASDAGVLNEQFFGPGTRLTVL.

The V and J genes are TRBV20-1 and TRBJ1-2; D gene uncertain. This CDR3 is 10 amino acids long. Looked up from germline, CDR1 is DFQATT and CDR2 is SNEGSKA (reference sequence). Trimming left V 3 bases short and J 8 bases short, with 7 bases between. CDR3 residues: CSASHEGYTF. The CDR3 DNA follows: TGCAGTGCTAGTCATGAGGGCTACACCTTC.

The gene calls are TRBV28 and TRBJ1-1; D is perhaps TRBD1 (5 bases). The CDR3 runs 13 residues. Trimming left V 4 bases short and J 7 bases short, with 13 bases between. The germline CDR1 and CDR2 sequences are MDHEN and SYDVKM. CDR3 bases: TGTGCCAGCAGTTCCCCTAGGGGCTATGAAGCTTTCTTT. Protein product: CASSSPRGYEAFF.

This clone was counted between two and nine times. This chain links TRBV5-1 with TRBJ1-5; no clear D gene. This CDR3 region has 14 residues. Per the germline V gene, CDR1 is SGHRS and CDR2 is YFSETQ. V was cut by 3 bases and J by 6 bases, with 13 bases left in between. CDR3 amino acids: CASSSGSGGQPQHF. CDR3 bases: TGCGCCAGCAGCTCCGGTTCGGGAGGTCAGCCCCAGCATTTT.

This clone was recorded once. J is TRBJ2-4 and V is TRBV19; the match to TRBD1 covers 12 bases. After removal of 8 bases from V and 5 bases from J, the junction contained 4 bases not matched to a gene. The CDR3 contains 14 residues. The germline CDR1 and CDR2 sequences are LNHDA and SQIVND (reference sequence). CDR3 residues: CASWDRGRENIQYF. The CDR3 DNA sequence: TGTGCCAGTTGGGACAGGGGGCGAGAAAACATTCAGTACTTC.

This clone was found once. The chain carries TRBV21-1 and TRBJ1-4; the D call in the table, TRBD1, was not verified against the DNA. TRBV21-1 is annotated as a pseudogene. The length of the CDR3 is 17 residues. CDR3: CASSKTGLGGADEKLFF. DNA for the CDR3: TGTGCCAGCAGCAAAACAGGTTTGGGCGGCGCGGATGAAAAACTGTTTTTT.

The J gene is TRBJ2-3, the V gene TRBV5-1, with a weak D call TRBD2 (6 bases). V dropped 1 base and J dropped 5 bases, with 14 bases sitting between them. CDR3 length: 15 residues. Germline V gene sequence: CDR1 SGHRS, CDR2 YFSETQ. The CDR3 loop is CASSLLLASRDTQYF. The CDR3 bases are TGCGCCAGCAGCTTGTTACTAGCTTCGCGAGATACGCAGTATTTT. The full variable domain, its missing parts supplied by reference TRBV5-1 and TRBJ2-3, is KAGVTQTPRYLIKTRGQQVTLSCSPISGHRSVSWYQQTPGQGLQFLFEYFSETQRNKGNFPGRFSGRQFSNSRSEMNVSTLELGDSALYLCASSLLLASRDTQYFGPGTRLTVL.

The chain has TRBV7-2 and TRBJ1-5; D is undetermined. V dropped 1 base and J dropped 8 bases, with 12 bases sitting between them. This CDR3 region has 14 residues. Germline V gene data show CDR1 as SGHTA and CDR2 as FQGNSA. The CDR3 DNA reads TGTGCCAGCAGCTTAGGAGGAGGGTTTAAGCCCCAGCATTTT. It specifies CASSLGGGFKPQHF.

The genes are TRBV6-5 and TRBJ2-3; 7 bases line up with TRBD1. The CDR3 covers 14 residues. Germline CDR1 and CDR2: MNHEY and SVGAGI. Trimming removed 6 bases from V and 0 bases from J; junction bases left unmatched: 3. This chain's CDR3 is CASSPGQSTDTQYF. In nucleotides, the CDR3 is TGTGCCAGCAGCCCGGGACAGAGCACAGATACGCAGTATTTT.

The chain couples TRBV9 to TRBJ1-5; the D gene is possibly TRBD1 (5 bases). The CDR3 spans 14 residues. Trimming shortened V by 2 bases and J by 4 bases, and 10 bases separated the two germline ends. Per germline, CDR1 SGDLS and CDR2 YYNGEE. As DNA, the CDR3 is TGTGCCAGCAGCGTCGGCCCAGGGAATCAGCCCCAGCATTTT. As protein: CASSVGPGNQPQHF. The entire variable domain, with the rest obtained from reference TRBV9 and TRBJ1-5, is as follows: DSGVTQTPKHLITATGQRVTLRCSPRSGDLSVYWYQQSLDQGLQFLIQYYNGEERAKGNILERFSAQQFPDLHSELNLSSLELGDSALYFCASSVGPGNQPQHFGDGTRLSIL.

The V call is TRBV5-1, the J call TRBJ2-2; 12 nucleotides align to TRBD1. The CDR3 has 16 amino acids. The junction had 6 bases not matched to a gene; V was cut back by 4 bases and J by 5 bases. Germline V CDR1 and CDR2: SGHRS, YFSETQ. The CDR3 reads CASSPGQGAGTGELFF. In DNA, the CDR3 is TGCGCCAGCAGCCCGGGACAGGGGGCGGGAACCGGGGAGCTGTTTTTT. Combining the CDR3 with reference TRBV5-1 and TRBJ2-2 gives the whole variable domain KAGVTQTPRYLIKTRGQQVTLSCSPISGHRSVSWYQQTPGQGLQFLFEYFSETQRNKGNFPGRFSGRQFSNSRSEMNVSTLELGDSALYLCASSPGQGAGTGELFFGEGSRLTVL.

The chain employs TRBV30 and TRBJ1-5; TRBD1 might be the D (6 bases). Germline-derived CDR1 and CDR2 are GTSNPN and SVGIG (reference sequence). Between the trimmed V and J ends, which lost 3 bases and 5 bases, there was a span of 17 bases. The length of the CDR3 is 15 residues. The CDR3: CAWSSSGARDQPQHF. In DNA, the CDR3 is TGTGCCTGGAGCTCTTCAGGGGCGAGGGATCAGCCCCAGCATTTT.

The CDR3 DNA follows: TGTGCCAGCAGTTACTCGAGCAGGGTTGACCAGTACTTC. It translates to CASSYSSRVDQYF. This chain connects TRBV6-5 to TRBJ2-5, with D perhaps matching TRBD1 (5 bases). The V gene's germline CDR1 is MNHEY and CDR2 SVGAGI. The CDR3 loop spans 13 amino acids. Trimming left V 0 bases short and J 10 bases short, with 12 bases between.

This clone has just one count. The V call is TRBV7-9, the J call TRBJ2-7; 9 bases map to TRBD1. V was clipped by 5 bases and J by 2 bases; unmatched bases: 7. The CDR3 consists of 15 residues. Germline values: CDR1 SEHNR, CDR2 FQNEAQ (reference sequence). CDR3 nucleotide sequence: TGTGCCAGCAGCCCGGGACAGGGCTGGACCTACGAGCAGTACGTC. Translation gives CASSPGQGWTYEQYV.

The V call is TRBV3-1 (or the pseudogene TRBV3-2), the J call TRBJ2-1; D might be TRBD2 (5 bases). The germline CDR1 and CDR2 sequences are LGHDT and YNNKEL (reference sequence). The CDR3 totals 12 residues. V dropped 0 bases and J dropped 9 bases, with 6 bases sitting between them. As DNA, the CDR3 is TGTGCCAGCAGCCAAGATCGGGGTGAGCAGTTCTTC. Its protein is CASSQDRGEQFF.

This CDR3 reads CASRRLAGGSYEQYF. The CDR3 DNA is TGCGCCAGCAGAAGACTAGCGGGGGGATCCTACGAGCAGTACTTC. The chain joins TRBV5-1 to TRBJ2-7, with TRBD2 matching over 13 bases. This CDR3 is built from 15 residues. With 5 bases clipped from V and 1 base from J, the junction kept 3 bases outside the gene matches. CDR1 SGHRS and CDR2 YFSETQ come from the germline V gene.

The CDR3 loop reads CASSDMRGGRKETQYF. DNA of the CDR3: TGTGCCAGCAGTGACATGCGGGGGGGCAGAAAAGAGACCCAGTACTTC. The chain is built from TRBV3-1 (or the pseudogene TRBV3-2) and TRBJ2-5; 9 nucleotides match TRBD2. The V and J ends lost 6 bases and 3 bases, in that order; junction bases with no gene match: 11. Per germline, CDR1 LGHDT and CDR2 YNNKEL (reference sequence). The CDR3 consists of 16 residues.

This chain uses TRBV6-2 or TRBV6-3 with TRBJ2-3; 8 bases map to TRBD2. The CDR3 is 19 amino acids. Germline V lookup: CDR1 MNHEY, CDR2 SVGEGT. J lost 2 bases, V lost 4 bases, and 17 bases had no gene match. Here the CDR3 DNA reads TGTGCCAGCAGTTCCCCACTCCTACTTAGCGGGACACACACAGATACGCAGTATTTT. Its translation: CASSSPLLLSGTHTDTQYF.

V is TRBV19 and J is TRBJ1-4; 7 bases match TRBD1. This CDR3 is built from 14 residues. Trimming cost V 2 bases and J 8 bases; bases outside gene matches: 5. Per the germline V gene, CDR1 is LNHDA and CDR2 is SQIVND (reference sequence). CDR3 sequence reads: CASSISGTEEKLFF. CDR3 nucleotides: TGTGCCAGTAGTATATCCGGGACAGAGGAAAAACTGTTTTTT.

The chain is built from TRBV6-2 or TRBV6-3 and TRBJ2-7; D is perhaps TRBD1 (5 bases). The CDR3 extends over 14 amino acids. Germline V gene lookup returns CDR1 MNHEY and CDR2 SVGEGT. The ends were cut back, 4 bases at V and 6 bases at J, with 16 bases in the middle. CDR3 sequence reads: CASSFVSQGGEQYF. CDR3 coding DNA: TGTGCCAGCAGTTTTGTCTCCCAGGGCGGCGAGCAGTACTTC.

This clone was seen a single time. This chain uses TRBV2 with TRBJ2-7, with 7 bases identical to TRBD1. CDR1 is SNHLY, CDR2 FYNNEI, per germline. The CDR3 consists of 13 residues. V lost 4 bases to trimming and J lost 6 bases; unmatched junction nucleotides: 6. CDR3 protein: CASSGTGGFEQYF. The DNA of the CDR3 is TGTGCCAGCAGTGGGACAGGCGGGTTCGAGCAGTACTTC.

The gene calls are TRBV7-6 and TRBJ1-1; D gene ambiguous. V was shortened by 6 bases and J by 1 base, with 9 bases between the two germline ends. CDR1 is SGHVS, CDR2 FNYEAQ, per germline. The CDR3 runs 13 residues. Written as DNA, the CDR3 is TGTGCCAGCAGTCCCAACAGGAACACTGAAGCTTTCTTT. The encoded protein is CASSPNRNTEAFF.

The CDR3 nucleotides read TGTGCCAGCAAAGAGGACAGGGTAAAGCAGCCCCAGCATTTT. It specifies CASKEDRVKQPQHF. The chain joins TRBV2 to TRBJ1-5; 8 bases agree with TRBD1. Germline CDR1 reads SNHLY; CDR2 reads FYNNEI. With V trimmed by 7 bases and J by 7 bases, 9 bases remained unmatched. This CDR3 comprises 14 residues.

The chain couples TRBV4-1 to TRBJ1-5; a weak D match, TRBD1 (5 bases). The CDR3 is 16 residues long. V was shortened by 3 bases and J by 1 base, with 13 bases between the two germline ends. Germline V gene sequence: CDR1 MGHRA, CDR2 YSYEKL. The CDR3 here is CASSQGGALSNQPQHF. The CDR3 DNA follows: TGCGCCAGCAGCCAGGGGGGAGCCTTAAGCAATCAGCCCCAGCATTTT.